The present T cell receptor beta chain was sequenced within a study of cytomegalovirus exposure and HLA in healthy donors. Whole-study results and caveats: Most sequenced TCRs were rare (though some public TCRs occurred in many donors). Listed as cytomegalovirus-associated were 164 TCR beta chains. A later analysis reportedly identified an Asian-associated ancestry cluster as carrying fewer N-insertions than the roughly 670-donor mean.

CDR3 length: 16 residues. The trim removed 5 bases at V and 5 bases at J, leaving 15 bases unmatched. CDR1 and CDR2 (germline): SGDLS, YYNGEE. Worth noting for this clone: The antigen remains unidentified.

60 Vbeta and 13 Jbeta primers were used in PCR. Sequencing was performed with immunoSEQ multiplex PCR; in TCRdb, only in-frame clones are kept and a portion is missing. The sample includes 87,000 or so clones, under 65% of them seen just once. The V call is TRBV9, the J call TRBJ1-1, with 7 bases aligning to TRBD1. The clonotype comes from a man between 60 and 75 years old in good health and CMV-seronegative. The material sequenced was PBMCs. CDR3 loop: CASSVGDSGIGTEAFF. Written as DNA, the CDR3 is TGTGCCAGCAGTGTTGGGGACAGTGGTATTGGTACTGAAGCTTTCTTT.